These 31 T cell receptor beta chains came from one sample sequenced in a study of blood T cell repertoires in COVID-19. Profiled with immunoSEQ multiplex PCR; TCRdb holds only in-frame clones, not every one. Here the sample spans about 180,000 clones, around 86% being singletons. Material for sequencing was peripheral blood. These receptors were taken from a woman in her seventies with COVID-19, enrolled during active disease.

The CDR3 loop reads CASRRTGSYNEQFF. The CDR3 DNA reads TGTGCCAGCAGGCGGACAGGCTCCTACAATGAGCAGTTCTTC. The V and J genes are TRBV28 and TRBJ2-1, with 7 bases aligning to TRBD1. Germline V gives CDR1 MDHEN, CDR2 SYDVKM. Unmatched junction bases numbered 2, after V lost 6 bases and J lost 0 bases. The CDR3 spans 14 residues.

The V gene is TRBV5-1, the J gene TRBJ2-4; tentatively, D is TRBD2 (5 bases). Germline V lookup: CDR1 SGHRS, CDR2 YFSETQ. This CDR3 has 15 residues. V was trimmed by 4 bases and J by 5 bases, leaving 16 bases between them. The CDR3 DNA sequence: TGCGCCAGCAGCCGGGGATACCCAGTCCAAAACATTCAGTACTTC. Amino acid sequence: CASSRGYPVQNIQYF.

The V call is TRBV11-3, the J call TRBJ2-7, with 8 bases aligning to TRBD2. V was clipped by 5 bases and J by 5 bases; unmatched bases: 11. Germline V CDR1 and CDR2: SGHNT, YENEEA. CDR3 length: 15 amino acids. The CDR3 here is CASSLSGSVVDEQYF. CDR3 bases: TGTGCCAGCAGCCTGAGCGGGAGTGTAGTCGACGAGCAGTACTTC. The variable domain in full, completed from reference TRBV11-3 and TRBJ2-7, reads EAGVVQSPRYKIIEKKQPVAFWCNPISGHNTLYWYLQNLGQGPELLIRYENEEAVDDSQLPKDRFSAERLKGVDSTLKIQPAELGDSAVYLCASSLSGSVVDEQYFGPGTRLTVT.

For the CDR3, the DNA is TGTGCCAGCAGTGAAGAGAGACTAGCGGGAGATACGCAGTATTTT. The encoded protein is CASSEERLAGDTQYF. This chain joins TRBV2 and TRBJ2-3, with 10 bases aligning to TRBD2. CDR1 is SNHLY and CDR2 is FYNNEI in the germline V gene. After removal of 1 base from V and 5 bases from J, the junction contained 3 bases not matched to a gene. The CDR3 runs 15 residues.

The rearrangement uses TRBV6-2 or TRBV6-3 and TRBJ1-1, with TRBD1 matching over 9 bases. The CDR3 is made up of 16 amino acids. Germline V gene lookup returns CDR1 MNHEY and CDR2 SVGEGT. Trimming cost V 5 bases and J 0 bases; bases outside gene matches: 7. This CDR3 reads CASSRDRAMMNTEAFF. The CDR3 region has the DNA TGTGCCAGCAGTAGGGACAGGGCCATGATGAACACTGAAGCTTTCTTT.

The chain's CDR3 is CASSVGRLAGSNEQYF. The CDR3 coding sequence is TGTGCCAGCAGCGTAGGCCGACTAGCGGGATCAAACGAGCAGTACTTC. The chain carries TRBV9 and TRBJ2-7; TRBD2 aligns across 11 bases. V lost 0 bases and J lost 5; bases outside the gene matches: 7. CDR3 length equals 16 residues. CDR1 SGDLS and CDR2 YYNGEE come from the germline V gene.

There are a few counts of this clone. The rearrangement links TRBV5-4 to TRBJ2-2, with TRBD2 identical over 9 bases. After removal of 2 bases from V and 5 bases from J, the junction contained 7 bases not matched to a gene. The CDR3 totals 16 residues. Germline CDR1 and CDR2: SGHNT and YYREEE (reference sequence). The CDR3 loop reads CASSFGLARSTGELFF. The CDR3 region has the DNA TGTGCCAGCAGCTTCGGACTAGCGAGAAGTACCGGGGAGCTGTTTTTT.

CDR3 nucleotide sequence: TGTGCCAGCAGCCAAGATACAGGGGTAGGCTACGAGCAGTACTTC. This encodes CASSQDTGVGYEQYF. The V and J genes are TRBV3-1 (or the pseudogene TRBV3-2) and TRBJ2-7; 7 nucleotides align to TRBD1. CDR3 size: 15 residues. In germline, CDR1 is LGHDT, CDR2 YNNKEL (reference sequence). Losses at the gene ends were 0 bases for V and 3 bases for J; bases not matched to a gene: 5.

The V and J genes are TRBV5-1 and TRBJ1-2; 10 positions agree with TRBD1. The CDR3 runs to 15 residues. The ends lost 3 bases at V and 5 bases at J; junction bases unmatched: 7. Germline V gene sequence: CDR1 SGHRS, CDR2 YFSETQ. For the CDR3, the DNA is TGCGCCAGCAGCTCGGGGGACAGGGGTTGGTATGGCTACACCTTC. Amino acid sequence: CASSSGDRGWYGYTF.

The DNA for the CDR3 is TGTGCCAGCAGCTTGTCACAGGCACCCCTAAATGAGCAGTTCTTC. The encoded protein is CASSLSQAPLNEQFF. V usage is TRBV7-9 and J usage is TRBJ2-1; D is possibly TRBD1 (5 bases). Trimming removed 3 bases at V and 7 bases at J, with 16 bases between. Germline V gene sequence: CDR1 SEHNR, CDR2 FQNEAQ (reference sequence). This CDR3 spans 15 amino acids.

The rearrangement links TRBV2 to TRBJ2-7, with 10 bases that match TRBD2. CDR1 is SNHLY, CDR2 FYNNEI, per germline. V shed 7 bases and J 4 bases; nucleotides not matched to a gene: 7. This CDR3 contains 14 residues. DNA for the CDR3: TGTGCCAGCATTCTAGCGGGAGAGTTTTACGAGCAGTACTTC. Protein sequence: CASILAGEFYEQYF. The whole variable domain, filled in from reference TRBV2 and TRBJ2-7, reads EPEVTQTPSHQVTQMGQEVILRCVPISNHLYFYWYRQILGQKVEFLVSFYNNEISEKSEIFDDQFSVERPDGSNFTLKIRSTKLEDSAMYFCASILAGEFYEQYFGPGTRLTVT.

In its sample, this clone was seen once. The V and J genes are TRBV27 and TRBJ2-3, with D perhaps matching TRBD2 (6 bases). From germline, CDR1 is MNHEY and CDR2 SMNVEV (reference sequence). V was cut by 10 bases and J by 4 bases, with 18 bases left in between. There are 14 residues in the CDR3. Here the CDR3 DNA reads TGTGCCACCACTGGGACTGGTAGAGCAGATACGCAGTATTTT. It yields the protein CATTGTGRADTQYF.

V usage is TRBV11-2 and J usage is TRBJ1-4; unclear D gene. In germline, CDR1 is SGHAT, CDR2 FQNNGV. The CDR3 contains 13 residues. V lost 8 bases, J lost 12 bases, and 19 bases lay in between. In DNA, the CDR3 is TGTGCCAGCCGGACCTTGACCTCGAGGGAACTGTTTTTT. Translation: CASRTLTSRELFF.

The rearrangement uses TRBV29-1 and TRBJ2-1, with 7 bases matching TRBD2. There are 17 residues in the CDR3. CDR1 and CDR2 from the germline V gene are SQVTM and ANQGSEA. CDR3 DNA sequence: TGCGGCACCACACTTGAGGGAGGGCCTTTTTTGGACAATGAGCAGTTCTTC. Amino acids: CGTTLEGGPFLDNEQFF.

J is TRBJ2-1 and V is TRBV3-1 (or the pseudogene TRBV3-2), with 8 nucleotides matching TRBD2. Germline V gene data show CDR1 as LGHDT and CDR2 as YNNKEL (reference sequence). The V gene end was trimmed by 4 bases and the J gene end by 2 bases; junction bases not matched to a gene: 4. This CDR3 has 15 amino acids. CDR3 protein: CASSPPGLAYNEQFF. The CDR3, as DNA: TGTGCCAGCAGCCCCCCGGGACTAGCCTACAATGAGCAGTTCTTC.

The sample holds one count of this clone. The chain recombines TRBV5-1 with TRBJ2-2; D unresolved. The CDR3 length is 15 residues. V was cut by 1 base and J by 1 base, with 8 bases left in between. Germline V gene sequence: CDR1 SGHRS, CDR2 YFSETQ. In DNA, the CDR3 is TGCGCCAGCAGCTTGTTGAGAGGGAACACCGGGGAGCTGTTTTTT. It codes for CASSLLRGNTGELFF.

The chain carries TRBV7-2 and TRBJ2-3; D perhaps matches TRBD2 (6 bases). V lost 5 bases to trimming and J lost 5 bases, with 17 bases between them. The CDR3 spans 15 residues. CDR1 is SGHTA and CDR2 is FQGNSA in the germline V gene. Here the CDR3 DNA reads TGTGCCAGCAGCCCAATTGCGGGATCGCTAGATACGCAGTATTTT. The encoded protein is CASSPIAGSLDTQYF.

The genes are TRBV29-1 and TRBJ2-7; 7 nucleotides line up with TRBD2. There are 12 residues in the CDR3. CDR1 and CDR2 (germline): SQVTM, ANQGSEA. V trimming: 7 bases; J trimming: 6 bases; junction bases outside the gene matches: 9. The CDR3 coding sequence is TGCAGCGCCGGAAGTACGGGAGGCGAGCAGTACTTC. Its translation: CSAGSTGGEQYF.

The chain uses TRBV4-3 and TRBJ1-2; tentative D call: TRBD1 (5 bases). The CDR3 extends over 16 amino acids. V dropped 1 base and J dropped 8 bases, with 20 bases sitting between them. Germline V gene sequence: CDR1 LGHNA, CDR2 YSLEER. The CDR3 bases are TGCGCCAGCAGCCAAGTCAGCGGAGGGGCCGCTAAGGGCTACACCTTC. Amino acids: CASSQVSGGAAKGYTF.

A single count supports this clone. The chain combines TRBV3-1 (or the pseudogene TRBV3-2) with TRBJ1-4; D uncertain. The CDR3 totals 18 residues. Germline assignment: CDR1 LGHDT and CDR2 YNNKEL (reference sequence). The V end lost 1 base, the J end lost 5 bases, and 20 bases lay between the germline ends. As DNA, the CDR3 is TGTGCCAGCAGCCAAGCCGGAGGGCCCGGGGTCAGCAATGAAAAACTGTTTTTT. Amino acid sequence: CASSQAGGPGVSNEKLFF.

This chain links TRBV15 with TRBJ2-3; 11 nucleotides align to TRBD2. This CDR3 spans 18 amino acids. The V gene's germline CDR1 is LNHNV and CDR2 YYDKDF (reference sequence). V lost 0 bases to trimming and J lost 2 bases; unmatched junction nucleotides: 7. The CDR3 nucleotides read TGTGCCACCAGCAGAGATAGGGGACTAGCGGATCACACAGATACGCAGTATTTT. Encoded protein: CATSRDRGLADHTDTQYF.

The rearrangement links TRBV28 to TRBJ1-2; 9 nucleotides line up with TRBD1. Germline V CDR1 and CDR2: MDHEN, SYDVKM. This CDR3 contains 16 residues. Unmatched junction bases numbered 13, after V lost 7 bases and J lost 4 bases. The CDR3 DNA reads TGTGCCAGCAAAACCCCATCCTGGACAGGGGCCTATGGCTACACCTTC. Translated, it gives CASKTPSWTGAYGYTF.

A single count supports this clone. The chain employs TRBV30 and TRBJ1-1; D is ambiguous. The CDR3 runs to 14 residues. The V gene's germline CDR1 is GTSNPN and CDR2 SVGIG (reference sequence). V lost 4 bases and J lost 0, with 12 bases in between. This CDR3 reads CAWKGVNMNTEAFF. The CDR3 nucleotides are TGTGCCTGGAAGGGAGTAAACATGAACACTGAAGCTTTCTTT.

This clone appeared a single time. CDR3 residues: CASSLARGLDTQYF. The CDR3, as DNA: TGTGCCAGCAGCTTAGCGAGGGGACTAGATACGCAGTATTTT. The chain employs TRBV7-2 and TRBJ2-3; D possibly corresponds to TRBD2 (6 bases). V was shortened by 0 bases and J by 5 bases, with 9 bases between the two germline ends. CDR3 length equals 14 residues. Germline assignment: CDR1 SGHTA and CDR2 FQGNSA.

Turning to this clone: The sample contains more than one DNA sequence encoding this CDR3. The chain has TRBV5-4 and TRBJ1-1, with TRBD1 as a possible D gene (5 bases). Germline assignment: CDR1 SGHNT and CDR2 YYREEE (reference sequence). Trimming cost V 0 bases and J 5 bases, with 11 bases left between them. The CDR3 consists of 14 residues. This CDR3 reads CASSLDRLGTEAFF. CDR3 nucleotide sequence: TGTGCCAGCAGCTTGGACAGGCTAGGGACTGAAGCTTTCTTT.

The chain uses TRBV5-8 and TRBJ1-1; 8 nucleotides line up with TRBD1. Losses at the gene ends were 2 bases for V and 5 bases for J; bases not matched to a gene: 5. Per the germline V gene, CDR1 is SGHTS and CDR2 is YDEGEE. The CDR3 runs 14 residues. The CDR3 DNA follows: TGTGCCAGCAGCTTAGCCCACAGGGGGACTGAAGCTTTCTTT. Translating gives CASSLAHRGTEAFF.

The rearrangement joins TRBV28 to TRBJ1-2; 10 bases agree with TRBD1. Germline CDR1 and CDR2: MDHEN and SYDVKM. The CDR3 is made up of 19 amino acids. Trimming took 8 bases from V and 1 from J; bases not matched to a gene: 19. Written as DNA, the CDR3 is TGTGCCAGCGGGCAGACTCAAGGGGCCGGGACAGGGGTTAACTATGGCTACACCTTC. It encodes CASGQTQGAGTGVNYGYTF.

In this sample, this clone turned up once. The chain recombines TRBV29-1 with TRBJ1-5; 7 nucleotides agree with TRBD1. This CDR3 has 15 amino acids. Germline V gene lookup returns CDR1 SQVTM and CDR2 ANQGSEA. With 6 bases clipped from V and 0 bases from J, the junction kept 8 bases outside the gene matches. CDR3 sequence: CSVWTGEYSNQPQHF. CDR3 in DNA: TGCAGCGTCTGGACAGGCGAATATAGCAATCAGCCCCAGCATTTT.

The chain joins TRBV7-8 to TRBJ2-7, with TRBD2 matching over 7 bases. The V gene's germline CDR1 is SGHVS and CDR2 FQNEAQ. V trimming: 4 bases; J trimming: 4 bases; junction bases outside the gene matches: 1. This CDR3 is built from 12 residues. The CDR3 protein is CASSSRGYEQYF. The CDR3 DNA follows: TGTGCCAGCAGCTCGCGGGGGTACGAGCAGTACTTC. Based on the CDR3 plus reference TRBV7-8 and TRBJ2-7, the full variable domain is GAGVSQSPRYKVAKRGQDVALRCDPISGHVSLFWYQQALGQGPEFLTYFQNEAQLDKSGLPSDRFFAERPEGSVSTLKIQRTQQEDSAVYLCASSSRGYEQYFGPGTRLTVT.

The rearrangement joins TRBV2 to TRBJ1-1; weak D call: TRBD1 (5 bases). Trimming cost V 6 bases and J 2 bases, with 13 bases left between them. In germline, CDR1 is SNHLY, CDR2 FYNNEI. The CDR3 is 14 amino acids. The CDR3 reads CASSWTRPNTEAFF. The CDR3 bases are TGTGCCAGCAGCTGGACAAGACCTAACACTGAAGCTTTCTTT.

J is TRBJ1-1 and V is TRBV10-3, with D perhaps TRBD1 (6 bases). V was cut by 6 bases and J by 4 bases, with 18 bases left in between. Per germline, CDR1 ENHRY and CDR2 SYGVKD. The length of the CDR3 is 15 residues. The CDR3 region is CAISNRAREFTEAFF. CDR3 sequence (DNA): TGTGCCATCAGCAACAGGGCACGGGAATTCACTGAAGCTTTCTTT.